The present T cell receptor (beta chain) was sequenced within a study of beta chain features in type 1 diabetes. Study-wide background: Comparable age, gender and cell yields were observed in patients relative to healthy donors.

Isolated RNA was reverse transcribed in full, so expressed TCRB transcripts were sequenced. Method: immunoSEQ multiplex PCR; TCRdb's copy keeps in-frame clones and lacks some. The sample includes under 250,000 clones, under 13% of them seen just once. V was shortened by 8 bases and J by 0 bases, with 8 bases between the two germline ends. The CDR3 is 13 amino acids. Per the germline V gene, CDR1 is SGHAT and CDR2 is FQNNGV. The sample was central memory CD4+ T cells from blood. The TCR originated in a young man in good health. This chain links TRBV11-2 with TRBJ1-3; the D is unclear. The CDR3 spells CASGGSSGNTIYF. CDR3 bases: TGTGCCAGCGGCGGGAGCTCTGGAAACACCATATATTTT.